The T cell receptor (beta chain) under discussion was sequenced for a study of T cell responses to AZD1222 COVID-19 vaccine. The V end was cut by 6 bases, the J end by 0 bases, with 15 bases between. Germline V gene lookup returns CDR1 MNHEY and CDR2 SMNVEV (reference sequence). The CDR3 length is 16 residues. The study, taken as a whole, reports: At 160-218 and 743-854, vaccine-associated CD4 TCRs were dominant, and they spanned spike.

Comment on this clone: Its specificity is not known.

Here immunoSEQ multiplex PCR was the method, and the copy in TCRdb shows in-frame clones only, minus some. In the table there are 140,000 or so clones, 85% to 90% of which are singletons. The receptor's source is an adult who received the AZD1222 COVID-19 vaccine. V is TRBV27 and J is TRBJ2-1, with a weak D call TRBD2 (6 bases). The sample in question was peripheral blood, obtained 28 days after the second AZD1222 dose. The DNA of the CDR3 is TGTGCCAGCAGGCTAATGGCGGGGACCTCCTACAATGAGCAGTTCTTC. Translation gives CASRLMAGTSYNEQFF.